This T cell receptor beta chain was sequenced during a study of T cell changes during pregnancy in multiple sclerosis. The CDR3 covers 19 residues. Trimming cost V 4 bases and J 1 base; bases outside gene matches: 12. This table comes from immunoSEQ multiplex PCR, and its TCRdb copy is limited to in-frame clones, with some not included. This sample has approximately 70,000 clones, with roughly 89% found just once. This rearrangement joins TRBV5-3 to TRBJ2-6, with TRBD1 matching 9 bases. TRBV5-3 is reported as an ORF; its role is uncertain. Sample: peripheral blood, taken in the second trimester of pregnancy. This sequence was found in a female donor with multiple sclerosis, enrolled in a pregnancy study. This CDR3 is CARSLTQDRGKSGANVLTF. The DNA for the CDR3 is TGTGCCAGAAGCCTTACTCAGGACAGGGGAAAGTCTGGGGCCAACGTCCTGACTTTC.